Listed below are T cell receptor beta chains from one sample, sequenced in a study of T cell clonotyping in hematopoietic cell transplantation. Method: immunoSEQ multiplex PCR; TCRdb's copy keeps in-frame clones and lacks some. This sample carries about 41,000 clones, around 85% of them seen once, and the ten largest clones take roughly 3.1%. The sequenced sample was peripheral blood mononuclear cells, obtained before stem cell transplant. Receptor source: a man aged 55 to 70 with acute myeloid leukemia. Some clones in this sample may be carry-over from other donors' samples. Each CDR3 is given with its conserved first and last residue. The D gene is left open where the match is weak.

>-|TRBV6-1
CASSAGQQETQYF
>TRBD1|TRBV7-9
CASSQQGEKPQHF
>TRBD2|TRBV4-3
CASSQDSGRVVNEQFF
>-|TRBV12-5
CASSLEQETQYF
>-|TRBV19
CASNTVSSGANVLTF
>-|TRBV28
CATMSLAGIEQYF
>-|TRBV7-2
CASSSNAGTDTQYF
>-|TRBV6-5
CASSYSMSAQGYGYTF
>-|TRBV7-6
CASSPDSSNQPQHF
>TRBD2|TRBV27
CASSLRTSGGETQYF
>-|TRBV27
CASSTFLGTESYEQYF
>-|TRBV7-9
CASRSTPQHVRRETQYF
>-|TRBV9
CASSVTPGLPAGTQYF
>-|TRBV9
CASSVAAGDYGYTF
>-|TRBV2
CASRSYRVPTF
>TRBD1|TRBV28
CASSESGTGKNGYTF
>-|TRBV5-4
CASSLAGSQETQYF
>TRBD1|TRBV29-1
CSGTGGGNTEAFF
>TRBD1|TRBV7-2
CASSPGPWDSHSYNSPLHF
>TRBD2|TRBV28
CASSHLAGVTGGDEQYF
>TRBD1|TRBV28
CASSQRTGANYEQYF
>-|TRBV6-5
CASTSSRETQYF
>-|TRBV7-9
CASSQPRTDFYGYTF
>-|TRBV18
CASSPGGPTYEQYF
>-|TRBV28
CATGGAWAGELFF
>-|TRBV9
CASRATGGQNTEAFF
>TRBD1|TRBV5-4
CASSSGTGILAGNTIYF
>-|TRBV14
CASSQTGFNEKLFF
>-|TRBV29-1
CSVEEGGKLFF
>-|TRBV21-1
CASSKAGDRGGGGYTF
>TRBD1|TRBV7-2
CASSRDRDSQHF
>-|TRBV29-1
CSVEGGEQYF